This T cell receptor (beta chain) originates from a study of regulatory T cells in long-lasting Graves disease. Arm-PCR of CDR3 regions with iRepertoire HTBI primers generated TCR beta libraries. TCRdb called the multiplex PCR reads again in MiXCR, with one record for every CDR3 protein. The repertoire holds hundreds of thousands of distinct CDR3 sequences, with around a sixth as singletons. The CDR3 contains 17 residues. V shed 0 bases and J shed 4 bases, with 16 bases lying between them. Germline V gene lookup returns CDR1 LGHDT and CDR2 YNNKEL (reference sequence). Time point denoted: newly diagnosed GD, antithyroid drugs for less than 3 months. Extracted PBMC RNA gave rise to the TCR library. The authors drew patients from an endocrinology department in Xi'an, China.

The V call is TRBV3-1, the J call TRBJ1-3; D is unclear. Sequences were derived from peripheral blood mononuclear cells (PBMCs), sampled at new diagnosis, from a patient treated with antithyroid drugs. The sequence derives from a female donor with Graves disease. The chain's CDR3 is CASSQDFYTLAGNTIYF. CDR3 in DNA: TGTGCCAGCAGCCAAGATTTTTACACCCTGGCAGGAAACACCATATATTTT.